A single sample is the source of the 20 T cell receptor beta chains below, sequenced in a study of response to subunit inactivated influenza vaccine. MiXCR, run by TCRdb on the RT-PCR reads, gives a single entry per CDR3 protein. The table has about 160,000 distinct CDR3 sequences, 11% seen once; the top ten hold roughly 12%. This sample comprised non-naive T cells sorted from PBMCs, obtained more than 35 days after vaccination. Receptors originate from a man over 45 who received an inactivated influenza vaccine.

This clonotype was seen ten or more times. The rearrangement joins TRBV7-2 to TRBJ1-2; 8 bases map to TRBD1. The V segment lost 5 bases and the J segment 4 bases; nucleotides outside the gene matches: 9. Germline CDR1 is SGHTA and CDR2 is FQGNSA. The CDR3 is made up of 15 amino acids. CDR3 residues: CASSRPEQGVYGYTF. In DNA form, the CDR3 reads TGTGCCAGCAGCCGCCCCGAACAGGGGGTCTATGGCTACACCTTC.

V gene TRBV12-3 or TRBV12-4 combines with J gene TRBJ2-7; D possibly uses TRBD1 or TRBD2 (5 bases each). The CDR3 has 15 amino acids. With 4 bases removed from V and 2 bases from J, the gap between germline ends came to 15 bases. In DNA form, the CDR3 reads TGTGCCAGCAGTTCCCATCGGGGCTCGCCCTACGAGCAGTACTTC. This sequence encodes CASSSHRGSPYEQYF.

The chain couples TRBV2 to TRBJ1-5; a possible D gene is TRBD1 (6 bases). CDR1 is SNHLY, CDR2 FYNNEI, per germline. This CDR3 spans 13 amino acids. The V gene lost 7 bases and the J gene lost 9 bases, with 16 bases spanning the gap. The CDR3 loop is CASNQAGDGPQHF. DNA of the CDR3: TGTGCCAGCAATCAGGCAGGGGATGGGCCCCAGCATTTT.

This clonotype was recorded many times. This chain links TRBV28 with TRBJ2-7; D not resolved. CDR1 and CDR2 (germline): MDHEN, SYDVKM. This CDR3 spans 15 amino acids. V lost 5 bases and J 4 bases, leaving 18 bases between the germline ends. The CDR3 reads CASSPLSWSMYEQYF. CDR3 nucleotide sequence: TGTGCCAGCAGTCCCCTCTCGTGGAGTATGTACGAGCAGTACTTC.

CDR3 protein: CASRLRGHGNTIYF. As DNA, the CDR3 is TGTGCCAGCAGATTAAGGGGGCACGGAAACACCATATATTTT. The chain carries TRBV12-3 or TRBV12-4 and TRBJ1-3, with 7 bases aligning to TRBD1. The J segment lost 4 bases and the V segment lost 6 bases, leaving 6 bases of the junction unmatched. The CDR3 consists of 14 residues.

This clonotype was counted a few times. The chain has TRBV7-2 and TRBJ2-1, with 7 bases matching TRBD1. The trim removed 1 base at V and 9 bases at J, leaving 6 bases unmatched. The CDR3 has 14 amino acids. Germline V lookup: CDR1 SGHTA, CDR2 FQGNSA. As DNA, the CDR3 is TGTGCCAGCAGCTTAGTAGACAGGGCTGGTGAGCAGTTCTTC. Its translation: CASSLVDRAGEQFF.

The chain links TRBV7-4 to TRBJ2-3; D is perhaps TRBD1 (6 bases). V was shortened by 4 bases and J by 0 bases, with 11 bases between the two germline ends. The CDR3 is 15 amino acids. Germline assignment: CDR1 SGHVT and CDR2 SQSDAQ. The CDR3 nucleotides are TGTGCCAGCAGCTGGACAGTTTCTAGCACAGATACGCAGTATTTT. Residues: CASSWTVSSTDTQYF.

In nucleotides, the CDR3 is TGTGCCAGCAGCTTAATCGATTCCTCTGGGGCCAACGTCCTGACTTTC. Its protein is CASSLIDSSGANVLTF. The V call is TRBV7-6, the J call TRBJ2-6; D ambiguous. The CDR3 is made up of 16 amino acids. CDR1 is SGHVS and CDR2 is FNYEAQ in the germline V gene. Trimming removed 2 bases at V and 0 bases at J, with 8 bases between. Based on the CDR3 plus reference TRBV7-6 and TRBJ2-6, the full variable domain is GAGVSQSPRYKVTKRGQDVALRCDPISGHVSLYWYRQALGQGPEFLTYFNYEAQQDKSGLPNDRFSAERPEGSISTLTIQRTEQRDSAMYRCASSLIDSSGANVLTFGAGSRLTVL.

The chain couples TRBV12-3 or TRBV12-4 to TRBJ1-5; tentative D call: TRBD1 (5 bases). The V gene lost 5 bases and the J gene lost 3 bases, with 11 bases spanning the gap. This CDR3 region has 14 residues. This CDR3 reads CASSVGTLNQPQHF. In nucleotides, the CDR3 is TGTGCCAGCAGTGTCGGGACGCTCAATCAGCCCCAGCATTTT.

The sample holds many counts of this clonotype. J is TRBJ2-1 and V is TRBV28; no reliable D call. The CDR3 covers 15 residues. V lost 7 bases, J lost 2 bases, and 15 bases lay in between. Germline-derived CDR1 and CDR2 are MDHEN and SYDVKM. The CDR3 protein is CASNPPRAAYNEQFF. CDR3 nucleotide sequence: TGTGCCAGCAACCCCCCCCGGGCAGCCTACAATGAGCAGTTCTTC. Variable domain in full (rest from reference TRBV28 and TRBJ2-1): DVKVTQSSRYLVKRTGEKVFLECVQDMDHENMFWYRQDPGLGLRLIYFSYDVKMKEKGDIPEGYSVSREKKERFSLILESASTNQTSMYLCASNPPRAAYNEQFFGPGTRLTVL.

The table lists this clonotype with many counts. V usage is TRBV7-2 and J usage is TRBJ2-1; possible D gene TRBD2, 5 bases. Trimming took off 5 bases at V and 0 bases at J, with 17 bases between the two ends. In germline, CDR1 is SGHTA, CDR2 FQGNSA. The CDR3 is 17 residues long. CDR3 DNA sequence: TGTGCCAGCAGCCCTCTGCGGACTCGAAACTCCTACAATGAGCAGTTCTTC. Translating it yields CASSPLRTRNSYNEQFF. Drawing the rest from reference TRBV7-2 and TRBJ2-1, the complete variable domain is GAGVSQSPSNKVTEKGKDVELRCDPISGHTALYWYRQSLGQGLEFLIYFQGNSAPDKSGLPSDRFSAERTGGSVSTLTIQRTQQEDSAVYLCASSPLRTRNSYNEQFFGPGTRLTVL.

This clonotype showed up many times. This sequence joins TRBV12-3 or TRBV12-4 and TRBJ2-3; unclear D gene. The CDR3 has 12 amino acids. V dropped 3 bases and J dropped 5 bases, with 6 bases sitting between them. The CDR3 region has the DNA TGTGCCAGCAGTTTGTCGGTAGATACGCAGTATTTT. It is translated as CASSLSVDTQYF.

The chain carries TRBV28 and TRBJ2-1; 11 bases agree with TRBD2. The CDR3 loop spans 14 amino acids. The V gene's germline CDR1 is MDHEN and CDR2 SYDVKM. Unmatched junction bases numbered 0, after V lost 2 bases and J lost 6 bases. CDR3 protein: CASSLLAGGNEQFF. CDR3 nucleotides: TGTGCCAGCAGTTTACTAGCGGGAGGCAATGAGCAGTTCTTC.

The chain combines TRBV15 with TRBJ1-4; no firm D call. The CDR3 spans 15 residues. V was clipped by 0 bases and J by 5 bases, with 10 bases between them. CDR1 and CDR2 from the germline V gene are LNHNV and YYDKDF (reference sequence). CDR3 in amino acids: CATSRDRKPNEKLFF. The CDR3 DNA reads TGTGCCACCAGCAGAGATCGGAAACCAAATGAAAAACTGTTTTTT.

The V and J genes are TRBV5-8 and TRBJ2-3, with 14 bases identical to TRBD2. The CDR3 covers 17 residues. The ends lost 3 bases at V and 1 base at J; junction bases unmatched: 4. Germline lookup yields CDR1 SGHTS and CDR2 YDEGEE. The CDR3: CASSSGTSGGGTDTQYF. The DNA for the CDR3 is TGTGCCAGCAGCTCCGGGACTAGCGGGGGAGGCACAGATACGCAGTATTTT.

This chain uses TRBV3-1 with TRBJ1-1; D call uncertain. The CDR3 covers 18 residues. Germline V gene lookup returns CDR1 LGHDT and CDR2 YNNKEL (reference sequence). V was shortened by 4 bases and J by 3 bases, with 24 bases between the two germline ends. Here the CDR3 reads CASSRLGIGRWRDTEAFF. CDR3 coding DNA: TGTGCCAGCAGCCGGCTAGGAATAGGGAGGTGGAGGGACACTGAAGCTTTCTTT.

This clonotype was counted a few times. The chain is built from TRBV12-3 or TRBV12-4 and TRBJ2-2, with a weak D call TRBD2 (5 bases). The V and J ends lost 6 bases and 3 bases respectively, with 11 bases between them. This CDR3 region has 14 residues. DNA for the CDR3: TGTGCCAGCAGGATCGGAGGATACACCGGGGAGCTGTTTTTT. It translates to CASRIGGYTGELFF.

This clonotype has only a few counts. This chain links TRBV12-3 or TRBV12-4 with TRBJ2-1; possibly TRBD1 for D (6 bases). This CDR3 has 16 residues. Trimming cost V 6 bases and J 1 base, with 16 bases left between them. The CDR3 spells CASRPTGGASYNEQFF. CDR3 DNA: TGTGCCAGCAGGCCGACAGGTGGGGCGTCCTACAATGAGCAGTTCTTC.

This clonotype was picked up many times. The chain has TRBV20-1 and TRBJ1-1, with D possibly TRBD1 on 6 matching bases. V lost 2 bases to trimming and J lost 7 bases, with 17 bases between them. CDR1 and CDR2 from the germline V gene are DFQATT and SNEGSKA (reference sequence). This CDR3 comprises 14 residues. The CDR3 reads CSARFRGAIFEAFF. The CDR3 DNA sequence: TGCAGTGCTAGATTCAGGGGCGCAATTTTTGAAGCTTTCTTT.

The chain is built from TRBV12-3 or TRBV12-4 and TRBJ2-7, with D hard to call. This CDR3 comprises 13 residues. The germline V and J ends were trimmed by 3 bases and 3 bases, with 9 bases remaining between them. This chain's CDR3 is CASSFGIRYEQYF. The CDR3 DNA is TGTGCCAGCAGTTTTGGGATTCGCTACGAGCAGTACTTC.